This T cell receptor beta chain came from a study of memory CD4+ T cells and cytomegalovirus serostatus. Whole-study context: Healthy Belgian adult donors included about nine CMV-positive and approximately 25 CMV-negative people.

The sort gate was single viable CD3+CD4+CD8-CD45RO+ cells for memory CD4+ T cells. Study processing details: After removing out-of-frame reads, 2,204,828 distinct TCRbeta sequences remained. Profiling relied on immunoSEQ multiplex PCR, and the TCRdb table lists in-frame clones only, not all of them. That table supplies the V and J calls and clone size; D and trimming were determined from the DNA. The sample consists of 46,000 or so clones, roughly 78% of them appearing once. The V end was cut by 6 bases, the J end by 0 bases, with 12 bases between. The germline V gene has CDR1 MNHEY and CDR2 SVGAGI. CDR3 length: 14 residues. On this clone itself: Its antigen is still unknown.

Study results and limitations: A US-trained random forest predicted CMV serostatus with median AUC around 0.9. Suggested: most of the CMV-linked TCR signature lies in CD4+ memory cells.

The material sequenced was memory CD4+ T cells from blood. V and J are TRBV6-5 and TRBJ2-7; D gene ambiguous. The receptor was isolated from an adult in good health and CMV-seronegative. The CDR3 sequence: CASRKQWSSYEQYF. As DNA, the CDR3 is TGTGCCAGCAGGAAACAGTGGAGCTCCTACGAGCAGTACTTC.